These T cell receptor beta chains were read from a single sample in a study of blood T cell repertoires in COVID-19. Only in-frame clones appear in the TCRdb table, and some are missing; sequencing was by immunoSEQ multiplex PCR. The table has about 140,000 clones, around three quarters seen once; the top ten hold around 14%. Sample: peripheral blood. The receptor set was obtained from an older man with acute or convalescent COVID-19. The CDR3 runs from the conserved cysteine through the conserved F or W. The order of the fields is V gene, D gene, clone size, J gene, CDR3 protein, CDR3 DNA. D genes are given only for firm matches. The size entry is marked missing in some rows and otherwise reads once, few, many or a size class.

v_gene: TRBV30
d_gene: NA
abundance: NA
j_gene: TRBJ1-4
CDR3aa: CAWSRNEKLFF
CDR3nt: TGTGCCTGGAGTCGTAATGAAAAACTGTTTTTT

v_gene: TRBV2
d_gene: TRBD1
abundance: NA
j_gene: TRBJ1-2
CDR3aa: CASSASGGTDYGYTF
CDR3nt: TGTGCCAGCAGCGCCTCGGGGGGGACAGACTATGGCTACACCTTC

v_gene: TRBV14
d_gene: NA
abundance: NA
j_gene: TRBJ1-1
CDR3aa: CASSQDFRTGFRNTEAFF
CDR3nt: TGTGCCAGCAGCCAAGATTTTAGGACGGGGTTCAGGAACACTGAAGCTTTCTTT

v_gene: TRBV14
d_gene: NA
abundance: NA
j_gene: TRBJ1-3
CDR3aa: CASSRDLASSGNTIYF
CDR3nt: TGTGCCAGCAGCCGAGATTTAGCCAGCTCTGGAAACACCATATATTTT

v_gene: TRBV24-1
d_gene: TRBD1
abundance: NA
j_gene: TRBJ2-6
CDR3aa: CATSAVGTGSEEVLTF
CDR3nt: TGTGCCACCAGTGCCGTCGGGACAGGGTCGGAGGAGGTCCTGACTTTC

v_gene: TRBV29-1
d_gene: NA
abundance: once
j_gene: TRBJ1-1
CDR3aa: CSVPRSGYNTEAFF
CDR3nt: TGCAGCGTCCCGCGGTCGGGGTATAACACTGAAGCTTTCTTT

v_gene: TRBV27
d_gene: NA
abundance: NA
j_gene: TRBJ2-1
CDR3aa: CASSLRSSYNEQFF
CDR3nt: TGTGCCAGCAGTTTAAGGAGCTCCTACAATGAGCAGTTCTTC

v_gene: TRBV29-1
d_gene: TRBD1
abundance: few
j_gene: TRBJ2-3
CDR3aa: CSVGGQGVSTDTQYF
CDR3nt: TGCAGCGTTGGGGGGCAGGGGGTTAGCACAGATACGCAGTATTTT

v_gene: TRBV11-3
d_gene: NA
abundance: NA
j_gene: TRBJ2-2
CDR3aa: CATQGTPPRPWNTGELFF
CDR3nt: TGTGCCACCCAAGGGACTCCTCCGAGGCCGTGGAACACCGGGGAGCTGTTTTTT

v_gene: TRBV18
d_gene: TRBD2
abundance: once
j_gene: TRBJ2-7
CDR3aa: CASSRTGGSYEQYF
CDR3nt: TGTGCCAGCTCCCGGACGGGAGGCTCCTACGAGCAGTACTTC

v_gene: TRBV7-3
d_gene: NA
abundance: NA
j_gene: TRBJ2-7
CDR3aa: CASSPRAGQSYEQYF
CDR3nt: TGTGCCAGCAGCCCCCGGGCGGGACAGTCCTACGAGCAGTACTTC

v_gene: TRBV6-1
d_gene: NA
abundance: NA
j_gene: TRBJ2-7
CDR3aa: CASSEGGHHEQYF
CDR3nt: TGTGCCAGCAGTGAAGGAGGACACCACGAGCAGTACTTC

v_gene: TRBV6-2/TRBV6-3
d_gene: TRBD1
abundance: NA
j_gene: TRBJ2-7
CDR3aa: CASSYSDRDSEQYF
CDR3nt: TGTGCCAGCAGTTACAGCGACAGGGATAGCGAGCAGTACTTC

v_gene: TRBV6-5
d_gene: TRBD2
abundance: NA
j_gene: TRBJ2-1
CDR3aa: CASSYVVGGFYEQFF
CDR3nt: TGTGCCAGCAGTTACGTTGTGGGGGGGTTTTATGAGCAGTTCTTC

v_gene: TRBV9
d_gene: NA
abundance: NA
j_gene: TRBJ1-4
CDR3aa: CASSRTQGGEKLFF
CDR3nt: TGTGCCAGCAGCAGGACGCAGGGTGGTGAAAAACTGTTTTTT

v_gene: TRBV5-1
d_gene: NA
abundance: few
j_gene: TRBJ1-5
CDR3aa: CASSLDGRRGNQPQHF
CDR3nt: TGCGCCAGCAGCTTGGATGGAAGGAGGGGCAATCAGCCCCAGCATTTT

v_gene: TRBV4-3
d_gene: TRBD2
abundance: NA
j_gene: TRBJ2-1
CDR3aa: CASSQEGTSGGMQFF
CDR3nt: TGCGCCAGCAGCCAAGAGGGGACTAGCGGGGGGATGCAGTTCTTC

v_gene: TRBV6-5
d_gene: NA
abundance: NA
j_gene: TRBJ1-1
CDR3aa: CASLILHGFTEAFF
CDR3nt: TGTGCCAGCCTTATCCTTCACGGTTTCACTGAAGCTTTCTTT

v_gene: TRBV28
d_gene: NA
abundance: few
j_gene: TRBJ1-6
CDR3aa: CASSLSQGNSPLHF
CDR3nt: TGTGCCAGCAGTTTATCTCAGGGTAATTCACCCCTCCACTTT

v_gene: TRBV6-1
d_gene: TRBD2
abundance: once
j_gene: TRBJ2-3
CDR3aa: CASSEIIIAGDIGDTQYF
CDR3nt: TGTGCCAGCAGTGAAATAATAATAGCGGGGGATATTGGAGATACGCAGTATTTT

v_gene: TRBV5-1
d_gene: TRBD2
abundance: NA
j_gene: TRBJ2-3
CDR3aa: CASSFGSGGATDTQYF
CDR3nt: TGCGCCAGCAGCTTTGGCAGCGGGGGGGCCACAGATACGCAGTATTTT

v_gene: TRBV2
d_gene: NA
abundance: few
j_gene: TRBJ2-5
CDR3aa: CASRKNWQGETQYF
CDR3nt: TGTGCCAGCAGAAAGAACTGGCAGGGAGAGACCCAGTACTTC

v_gene: TRBV5-4
d_gene: TRBD1
abundance: few
j_gene: TRBJ1-2
CDR3aa: CASSRDRGHGYTF
CDR3nt: TGTGCCAGCAGCCGGGACAGGGGGCACGGCTACACCTTC

v_gene: TRBV6-2/TRBV6-3
d_gene: NA
abundance: NA
j_gene: TRBJ1-5
CDR3aa: CASSYGAERGQPQHF
CDR3nt: TGTGCCAGCAGTTACGGGGCGGAGCGTGGTCAGCCCCAGCATTTT

v_gene: TRBV9
d_gene: NA
abundance: NA
j_gene: TRBJ1-1
CDR3aa: CASSALPNTEAFF
CDR3nt: TGTGCCAGCAGCGCCCTCCCTAACACTGAAGCTTTCTTT

v_gene: TRBV7-8
d_gene: NA
abundance: NA
j_gene: TRBJ1-5
CDR3aa: CASSGGLDQPQHF
CDR3nt: TGTGCCAGCAGCGGGGGCCTTGATCAGCCCCAGCATTTT

v_gene: TRBV10-3
d_gene: NA
abundance: once
j_gene: TRBJ2-3
CDR3aa: CAISLDRASTDTQYF
CDR3nt: TGTGCCATCAGTCTGGACAGAGCTAGCACAGATACGCAGTATTTT

v_gene: TRBV7-2
d_gene: TRBD1
abundance: NA
j_gene: TRBJ2-7
CDR3aa: CASSIAPGQAGEQYF
CDR3nt: TGTGCCAGCAGCATCGCCCCGGGACAGGCGGGCGAGCAGTACTTC

v_gene: TRBV28
d_gene: TRBD1
abundance: NA
j_gene: TRBJ1-2
CDR3aa: CASYTQGTFYGYTF
CDR3nt: TGTGCCAGCTATACACAGGGGACTTTCTATGGCTACACCTTC

v_gene: TRBV24-1
d_gene: NA
abundance: once
j_gene: TRBJ2-3
CDR3aa: CATSDGWGDSTDTQYF
CDR3nt: TGTGCCACCAGTGATGGGTGGGGGGATAGCACAGATACGCAGTATTTT

v_gene: TRBV29-1
d_gene: TRBD2
abundance: once
j_gene: TRBJ2-7
CDR3aa: CSVGGGGPYEQYF
CDR3nt: TGCAGCGTTGGAGGCGGGGGGCCCTACGAGCAGTACTTC

v_gene: TRBV28
d_gene: NA
abundance: NA
j_gene: TRBJ2-7
CDR3aa: CASSFLGTPTYEQYF
CDR3nt: TGTGCCAGCAGTTTTTTAGGGACACCTACCTACGAGCAGTACTTC

v_gene: TRBV10-3
d_gene: TRBD1
abundance: NA
j_gene: TRBJ2-3
CDR3aa: CAISESRTGKTDTQYF
CDR3nt: TGTGCCATCAGTGAGTCCCGGACAGGGAAGACAGATACGCAGTATTTT

v_gene: TRBV18
d_gene: NA
abundance: NA
j_gene: TRBJ2-5
CDR3aa: CASSPPQGTQETQYF
CDR3nt: TGTGCCAGCTCACCACCTCAGGGGACGCAAGAGACCCAGTACTTC

v_gene: TRBV10-3
d_gene: TRBD2
abundance: once
j_gene: TRBJ2-7
CDR3aa: CAISALGGSYEQYF
CDR3nt: TGTGCCATCAGTGCTTTGGGGGGGTCCTACGAGCAGTACTTC

v_gene: TRBV28
d_gene: NA
abundance: NA
j_gene: TRBJ1-2
CDR3aa: CASSPPRGNFRGYTF
CDR3nt: TGTGCCAGCAGCCCTCCCCGGGGTAACTTTCGTGGCTACACCTTC

v_gene: TRBV5-1
d_gene: TRBD1
abundance: NA
j_gene: TRBJ1-5
CDR3aa: CASSLQGASNQPQHF
CDR3nt: TGCGCCAGCAGCTTACAGGGGGCGAGCAATCAGCCCCAGCATTTT

v_gene: TRBV5-5
d_gene: TRBD1
abundance: NA
j_gene: TRBJ1-1
CDR3aa: CASSGQGAEAFF
CDR3nt: TGTGCCAGCAGCGGACAGGGGGCTGAAGCTTTCTTT

v_gene: TRBV5-1
d_gene: NA
abundance: NA
j_gene: TRBJ1-2
CDR3aa: CASSLNSPNYGYTF
CDR3nt: TGCGCCAGCAGCTTGAACAGCCCTAACTATGGCTACACCTTC

v_gene: TRBV7-2
d_gene: NA
abundance: NA
j_gene: TRBJ1-1
CDR3aa: CASSPLGGAWTEAFF
CDR3nt: TGTGCCAGCAGCCCTTTAGGGGGGGCATGGACTGAAGCTTTCTTT

v_gene: TRBV10-1
d_gene: TRBD1
abundance: once
j_gene: TRBJ1-5
CDR3aa: CARGGQGGLCQPQHF
CDR3nt: TGCGCCAGAGGGGGACAGGGTGGATTGTGTCAGCCCCAGCATTTT

v_gene: TRBV18
d_gene: TRBD2
abundance: NA
j_gene: TRBJ2-1
CDR3aa: CASSPTGLAGENEQFF
CDR3nt: TGTGCCAGCTCACCCACTGGACTAGCGGGTGAGAATGAGCAGTTCTTC

v_gene: TRBV28
d_gene: NA
abundance: NA
j_gene: TRBJ1-5
CDR3aa: CASKDPDRDQPQHF
CDR3nt: TGTGCCAGCAAAGATCCGGACAGAGATCAGCCCCAGCATTTT

v_gene: TRBV19
d_gene: NA
abundance: NA
j_gene: TRBJ1-3
CDR3aa: CASSMQGTSGNTIYF
CDR3nt: TGTGCCAGTAGTATGCAGGGGACCTCTGGAAACACCATATATTTT

v_gene: TRBV3-1/TRBV3-2
d_gene: NA
abundance: NA
j_gene: TRBJ1-5
CDR3aa: CASSPKHGSNQPQHF
CDR3nt: TGTGCCAGCAGCCCCAAACACGGGAGCAATCAGCCCCAGCATTTT

v_gene: TRBV28
d_gene: NA
abundance: NA
j_gene: TRBJ1-1
CDR3aa: CASSSPGNTEAFF
CDR3nt: TGTGCCAGCAGTTCGCCAGGGAACACTGAAGCTTTCTTT

v_gene: TRBV4-1
d_gene: TRBD1
abundance: NA
j_gene: TRBJ1-1
CDR3aa: CASSQRDRGLGGTEAFF
CDR3nt: TGCGCCAGCAGCCAGAGGGACAGGGGCTTGGGGGGGACTGAAGCTTTCTTT

v_gene: TRBV30
d_gene: TRBD1
abundance: few
j_gene: TRBJ1-1
CDR3aa: CAWERTGARTEAFF
CDR3nt: TGTGCCTGGGAGAGGACAGGGGCCCGTACTGAAGCTTTCTTT

v_gene: TRBV10-3
d_gene: TRBD1
abundance: NA
j_gene: TRBJ1-2
CDR3aa: CAISGQGSLGYTF
CDR3nt: TGTGCCATCAGTGGACAGGGGAGCTTAGGCTACACCTTC

v_gene: TRBV5-5
d_gene: TRBD1
abundance: NA
j_gene: TRBJ2-2
CDR3aa: CASSLYRGEGELFF
CDR3nt: TGTGCCAGCAGCCTGTACAGGGGTGAGGGGGAGCTGTTTTTT

v_gene: TRBV29-1
d_gene: TRBD1
abundance: NA
j_gene: TRBJ2-5
CDR3aa: CSAPTGTGETQYF
CDR3nt: TGCAGCGCCCCCACCGGGACAGGAGAGACCCAGTACTTC